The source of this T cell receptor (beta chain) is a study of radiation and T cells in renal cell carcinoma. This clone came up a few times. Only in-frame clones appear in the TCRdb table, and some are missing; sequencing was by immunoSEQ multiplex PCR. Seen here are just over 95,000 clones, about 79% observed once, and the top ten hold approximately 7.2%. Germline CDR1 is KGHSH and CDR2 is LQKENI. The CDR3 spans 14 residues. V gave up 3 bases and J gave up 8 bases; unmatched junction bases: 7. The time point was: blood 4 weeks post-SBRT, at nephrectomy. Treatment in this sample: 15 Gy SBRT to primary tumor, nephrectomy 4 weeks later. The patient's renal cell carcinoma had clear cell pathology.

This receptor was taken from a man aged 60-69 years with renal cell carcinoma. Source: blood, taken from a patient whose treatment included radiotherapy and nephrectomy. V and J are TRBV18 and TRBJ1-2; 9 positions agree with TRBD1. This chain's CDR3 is CASSPRDRAGGYTF. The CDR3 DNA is TGTGCCAGCTCACCGCGGGACAGGGCAGGAGGCTACACCTTC.